This record covers a single T cell receptor (beta chain). What it recognizes is unknown. This record comes from a study of cytomegalovirus exposure and HLA in healthy donors. Findings and caveats of the study: More clonal expansion characterized HLA-associated TCR beta chains than equally common others in a later analysis. The later analysis indicated that the majority of CMV-associated TCR beta chains appeared HLA-restricted. Reports described diagnosis of cytomegalovirus status by the classifier as highly specific and sensitive.

The PCR contained 60 Vbeta and 13 Jbeta primers. Profiling relied on immunoSEQ multiplex PCR, and the TCRdb table lists in-frame clones only, not all of them. The sample lists about 85,000 clones; 80% were seen once. The TCR was taken from a woman aged 45-59 years in good health and CMV-seropositive. Specimen: PBMCs.

CDR3: CASGKQLFSETQYF. The CDR3 DNA reads as TGTGCCAGCGGAAAACAGCTCTTCTCCGAGACCCAGTACTTC. V usage is TRBV11-2 and J usage is TRBJ2-5; no definite D call. Germline CDR1 SGHAT, CDR2 FQNNGV. Trimming removed 8 bases from V and 5 bases from J, with 18 bases in between. The CDR3 runs to 14 residues.